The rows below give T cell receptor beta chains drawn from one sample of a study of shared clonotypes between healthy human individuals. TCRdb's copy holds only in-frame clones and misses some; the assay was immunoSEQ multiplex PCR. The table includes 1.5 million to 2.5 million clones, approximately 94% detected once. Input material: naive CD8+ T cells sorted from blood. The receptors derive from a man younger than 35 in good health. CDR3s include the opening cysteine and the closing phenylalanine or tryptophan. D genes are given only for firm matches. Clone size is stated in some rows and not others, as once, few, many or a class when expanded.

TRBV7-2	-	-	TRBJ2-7	CASSLLGGYPYEQYF	TGTGCCAGCAGCTTATTGGGGGGATACCCCTACGAGCAGTACTTC
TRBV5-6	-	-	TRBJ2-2	CASSLELFAGELFF	TGTGCCAGCAGCTTGGAGTTATTCGCCGGGGAGCTGTTTTTT
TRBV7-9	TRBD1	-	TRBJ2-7	CASSPPPGRGNHEQYF	TGTGCCAGCAGCCCACCCCCCGGCAGGGGGAACCACGAGCAGTACTTC
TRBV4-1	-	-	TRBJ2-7	CASSQGDSYEQYF	TGCGCCAGCAGCCAAGGTGACAGCTACGAGCAGTACTTC
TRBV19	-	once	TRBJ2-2	CARVIKRTGELFF	TGTGCCAGGGTGATAAAGCGGACCGGGGAGCTGTTTTTT
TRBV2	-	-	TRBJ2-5	CASSEGQGRRETQYF	TGTGCCAGCAGTGAAGGTCAGGGGAGGAGAGAGACCCAGTACTTC
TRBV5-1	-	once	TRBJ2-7	CASSLGQAEQYF	TGCGCCAGCAGCTTGGGCCAGGCCGAGCAGTACTTC
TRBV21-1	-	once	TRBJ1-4	CASSKSGQKCNEKLFF	TGTGCCAGCAGCAAATCGGGACAGAAGTGTAATGAAAAACTGTTTTTT
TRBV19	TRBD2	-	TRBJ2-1	CASSPPSGWSYNEQFF	TGTGCCAGTAGCCCTCCTAGCGGGTGGTCCTACAATGAGCAGTTCTTC
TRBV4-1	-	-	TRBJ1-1	CASSQASGPRGDTEAFF	TGCGCCAGCAGCCAAGCCTCGGGACCGAGGGGGGACACTGAAGCTTTCTTT
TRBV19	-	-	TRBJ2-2	CASSIFSLVTGELFF	TGTGCCAGTAGTATCTTCTCCCTTGTCACCGGGGAGCTGTTTTTT
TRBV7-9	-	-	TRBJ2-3	CASSPGSSPSISTDTQYF	TGTGCCAGCAGCCCGGGATCTAGCCCCTCCATTAGCACAGATACGCAGTATTTT
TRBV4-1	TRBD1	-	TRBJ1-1	CASSRRTGRDTEAFF	TGCGCCAGCAGCCGGAGGACAGGGAGGGATACTGAAGCTTTCTTT